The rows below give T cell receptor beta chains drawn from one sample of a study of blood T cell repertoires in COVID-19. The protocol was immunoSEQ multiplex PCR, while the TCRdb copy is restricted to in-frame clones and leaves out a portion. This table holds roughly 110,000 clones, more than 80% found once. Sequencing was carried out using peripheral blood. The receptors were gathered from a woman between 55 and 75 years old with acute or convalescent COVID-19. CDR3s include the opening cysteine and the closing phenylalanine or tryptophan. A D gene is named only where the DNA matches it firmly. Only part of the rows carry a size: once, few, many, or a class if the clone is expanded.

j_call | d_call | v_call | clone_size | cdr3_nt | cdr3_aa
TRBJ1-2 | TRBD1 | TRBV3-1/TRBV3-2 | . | TGTGCCAGCAGCCAAGGCCGGACAGGCTTCTATGGCTACACCTTC | CASSQGRTGFYGYTF
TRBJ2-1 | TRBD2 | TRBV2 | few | TGTGCCAGCAGTGTGATGGGGGGGGCCTACAATGAGCAGTTCTTC | CASSVMGGAYNEQFF
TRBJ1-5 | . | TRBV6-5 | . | TGTGCCAGCAGGCGGTTGGATAGCAATCAGCCCCAGCATTTT | CASRRLDSNQPQHF
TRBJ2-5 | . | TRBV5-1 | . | TGCGCCAGCAGCTTGGGGCAGGGGTTGGAGACCCAGTACTTC | CASSLGQGLETQYF
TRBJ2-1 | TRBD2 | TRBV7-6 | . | TGTGCCAGCAGCTTGTCGCTAGCGGGGTTCGACAATGAGCAGTTCTTC | CASSLSLAGFDNEQFF
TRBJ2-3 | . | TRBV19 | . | TGTGCCAGTAGCTCGGAGATAGCGGATACGCAGTATTTT | CASSSEIADTQYF
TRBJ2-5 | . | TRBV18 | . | TGTGCCAGCTCTCGAGGGGGGGCTTGGCAAGAGACCCAGTACTTC | CASSRGGAWQETQYF
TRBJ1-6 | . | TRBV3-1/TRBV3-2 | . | TGTGCCAGCAGCCCGCTTCCGGGACTCTATAATTCACCCCTCCACTTT | CASSPLPGLYNSPLHF
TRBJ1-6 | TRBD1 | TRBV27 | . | TGTGCCAGCAGTTTGGCGGGACAGGTGAATTCACCCCTCCACTTT | CASSLAGQVNSPLHF
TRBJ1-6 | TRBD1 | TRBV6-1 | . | TGTGCCAGCAGTGAGGACAGGGGGCTTAATTCACCCCTCCACTTT | CASSEDRGLNSPLHF
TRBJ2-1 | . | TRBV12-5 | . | TGTGCTAGTGGTTTGGATCTTAATGAGCAGTTCTTC | CASGLDLNEQFF
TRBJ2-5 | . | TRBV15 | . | TGTGCCACCAGCAGAGATGCCAGGCAAGAGACCCAGTACTTC | CATSRDARQETQYF
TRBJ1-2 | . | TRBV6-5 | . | TGTGCCAGCACCGAACGAGGGCCCTCGGGGTATGGCTACACCTTC | CASTERGPSGYGYTF
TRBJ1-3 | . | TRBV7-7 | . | TGTGCCAGCAGCTTAAACCGAGACTCTGGAAACACCATATATTTT | CASSLNRDSGNTIYF
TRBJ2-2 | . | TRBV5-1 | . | TGCGCCAGCATACTAGATCAGGTCGGGGAGCTGTTTTTT | CASILDQVGELFF
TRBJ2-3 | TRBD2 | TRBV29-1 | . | TGCAGCGTCCAGCGGGGGCCAGATACGCAGTATTTT | CSVQRGPDTQYF
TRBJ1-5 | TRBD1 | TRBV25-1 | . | TGTGCCAGCAGTGGTCCCGGGACAGCGTATAGCAATCAGCCCCAGCATTTT | CASSGPGTAYSNQPQHF
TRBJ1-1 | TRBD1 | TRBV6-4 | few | TGTGCCAGCAGCGGACAGGCGAACACTGAAGCTTTCTTT | CASSGQANTEAFF
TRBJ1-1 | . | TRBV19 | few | TGTGCCAGTAGTACCCTTCGGGACACTGAAGCTTTCTTT | CASSTLRDTEAFF
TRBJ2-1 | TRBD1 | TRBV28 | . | TGTGCCAGCAGTTCTGGGACAGCTTCGAATGAGCAGTTCTTC | CASSSGTASNEQFF
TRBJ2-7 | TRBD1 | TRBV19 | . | TGTGCCAGTACCGGGACAGGGAGAGGGGACGAGCAGTACTTC | CASTGTGRGDEQYF
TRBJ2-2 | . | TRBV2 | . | TGTGCCAGCAGTGAAATCAGGGATGGGGCCGGGGAGCTGTTTTTT | CASSEIRDGAGELFF